A selection of T cell receptor beta chains follows, all from one sample in a study of beta chain features in type 1 diabetes. Profiled with immunoSEQ multiplex PCR; TCRdb holds only in-frame clones, not every one. The table includes 310,000 or so clones, roughly a tenth detected once. What was sequenced was central memory CD4+ T cells from blood. Receptors were obtained from a man between 25 and 39 years old with type 1 diabetes. Each CDR3 is given with its conserved first and last residue. Each record gives: D gene, V gene, J gene, clone size, CDR3 protein, CDR3 DNA. D genes are given only for firm matches. Size is omitted from some rows. Given values are once, few, many or a class for expanded clones.

.	TRBV9	TRBJ2-3	few	CASSVGFTTDTQYF	TGTGCCAGCAGCGTAGGATTTACCACAGATACGCAGTATTTT
.	TRBV6-1	TRBJ2-3	few	CASSAQGDTQYF	TGTGCCAGCAGTGCTCAGGGAGATACGCAGTATTTT
TRBD2	TRBV15	TRBJ2-1	.	CATSALAGAYNEQFF	TGTGCCACCAGCGCCCTAGCGGGGGCCTACAATGAGCAGTTCTTC
.	TRBV7-2	TRBJ2-7	few	CASSSLQDSKGNEQYF	TGTGCCAGCAGCTCCTTACAAGACTCAAAAGGCAACGAGCAGTACTTC
TRBD2	TRBV29-1	TRBJ2-7	.	CSVRQLAGGLNEQYF	TGCAGCGTGCGGCAACTAGCGGGGGGGCTCAACGAGCAGTACTTC
.	TRBV29-1	TRBJ1-6	.	CSVLPGYNSPLHF	TGCAGCGTTCTCCCAGGCTATAATTCACCCCTCCACTTT
.	TRBV6-6	TRBJ1-6	few	CASSSKGVNSPLHF	TGTGCCAGCAGTTCTAAAGGGGTTAATTCACCCCTCCACTTT
.	TRBV7-2	TRBJ2-7	many	CASSLAGGPGEQYF	TGTGCCAGCAGCTTAGCGGGGGGGCCCGGCGAGCAGTACTTC
.	TRBV5-1	TRBJ1-4	.	CASSSSRTTNEKLFF	TGCGCCAGCAGCTCGTCGAGGACAACTAATGAAAAACTGTTTTTT
.	TRBV19	TRBJ1-4	many	CASSIRRMNEKLFF	TGTGCCAGTAGTATCCGCAGGATGAATGAAAAACTGTTTTTT
.	TRBV6-5	TRBJ2-5	.	CASSYDGRQETQYF	TGTGCCAGCAGTTACGACGGTAGGCAAGAGACCCAGTACTTC
TRBD1	TRBV9	TRBJ2-2	few	CASSPRTGSNTGELFF	TGTGCCAGCAGCCCCCGGACAGGCTCGAACACCGGGGAGCTGTTTTTT
TRBD1	TRBV19	TRBJ2-7	.	CASTSPGQGAHEQYF	TGTGCCAGTACCTCCCCGGGACAGGGAGCCCACGAGCAGTACTTC
.	TRBV30	TRBJ1-3	few	CAWSVATTIYF	TGTGCCTGGAGTGTTGCAACGACCATATATTTT
.	TRBV6-5	TRBJ2-7	.	CASSYSGTKPEQYF	TGTGCCAGCAGTTACTCCGGGACAAAACCCGAGCAGTACTTC
.	TRBV11-2	TRBJ1-5	few	CASSFDSFQPQHF	TGTGCCAGCAGCTTTGACTCGTTTCAGCCCCAGCATTTT
.	TRBV20-1	TRBJ1-2	few	CSAHRDGGYTF	TGCAGTGCTCACAGGGACGGGGGCTACACCTTC
.	TRBV11-2	TRBJ2-3	few	CASRTTGTDTQYF	TGTGCCAGCAGAACGACCGGCACAGATACGCAGTATTTT
.	TRBV5-4	TRBJ1-3	few	CASSLPGGDTIYF	TGTGCCAGCAGCTTGCCAGGAGGGGACACCATATATTTT
.	TRBV15	TRBJ1-3	.	CATSRDRRGNTIYF	TGTGCCACCAGCAGAGATCGGCGAGGGAACACCATATATTTT
TRBD1	TRBV12-5	TRBJ1-5	few	CASGPMDREAVGNQPQHF	TGTGCTAGTGGTCCCATGGACAGGGAGGCTGTGGGCAATCAGCCCCAGCATTTT
.	TRBV10-1	TRBJ2-5	.	CASSGTPEGTQYF	TGCGCCAGCAGCGGGACCCCCGAGGGGACCCAGTACTTC
.	TRBV28	TRBJ2-7	few	CASSPGQTNYEQYF	TGTGCCAGCAGCCCGGGACAAACTAACTACGAGCAGTACTTC
.	TRBV28	TRBJ2-7	few	CASGGTVDEQYF	TGTGCCAGCGGGGGGACAGTCGACGAGCAGTACTTC
TRBD1	TRBV10-3	TRBJ1-2	few	CAISPTQPGTGDGYTF	TGTGCCATCAGCCCCACGCAGCCCGGGACAGGGGACGGCTACACCTTC
TRBD2	TRBV2	TRBJ2-1	.	CASTPSTSGNNEQFF	TGTGCCAGCACCCCCTCGACTAGCGGTAACAATGAGCAGTTCTTC
.	TRBV5-5	TRBJ2-5	.	CASSLGTFETQYF	TGTGCCAGCAGCTTGGGGACCTTTGAGACCCAGTACTTC
.	TRBV10-3	TRBJ2-2	.	CAISDGQSGTGELFF	TGTGCCATCAGTGACGGACAATCGGGCACCGGGGAGCTGTTTTTT
.	TRBV6-5	TRBJ1-5	.	CASRPNWDPYRPQHF	TGTGCCAGCAGGCCCAATTGGGATCCTTATCGGCCCCAGCATTTT
TRBD1	TRBV30	TRBJ1-4	few	CAWSAGQGIEKLFF	TGTGCCTGGAGCGCGGGACAGGGCATCGAAAAACTGTTTTTT
.	TRBV10-3	TRBJ1-1	.	CAISGPRTEAFF	TGTGCCATCAGCGGGCCTAGGACTGAAGCTTTCTTT
TRBD1	TRBV7-6	TRBJ1-1	.	CASSLDETGGEAFF	TGTGCCAGCAGCTTAGATGAAACAGGGGGGGAAGCTTTCTTT
.	TRBV30	TRBJ2-2	few	CAWGPSTGELFF	TGTGCCTGGGGGCCATCCACCGGGGAGCTGTTTTTT
.	TRBV28	TRBJ1-1	few	CASSSPGQNTEAFF	TGTGCCAGCAGTTCCCCGGGACAGAACACTGAAGCTTTCTTT
.	TRBV10-3	TRBJ1-6	.	CAISGGQGRDNSPLHF	TGTGCCATCAGTGGAGGTCAAGGAAGGGATAATTCACCCCTCCACTTT
.	TRBV4-3	TRBJ2-1	once	CASSQDVRGSTYNEQFF	TGCGCCAGCAGCCAAGATGTACGGGGGTCCACCTACAATGAGCAGTTCTTC
TRBD1	TRBV11-3	TRBJ2-5	few	CASSLRDSQETQYF	TGTGCCAGCAGCCTCCGGGACAGCCAAGAGACCCAGTACTTC
TRBD1	TRBV18	TRBJ2-5	few	CASSPPDRARETQYF	TGTGCCAGCTCACCACCGGACAGGGCTCGCGAGACCCAGTACTTC
TRBD2	TRBV7-2	TRBJ2-1	few	CASSDGTSGGNEQFF	TGTGCCAGCAGCGACGGGACTAGCGGGGGAAATGAGCAGTTCTTC
.	TRBV5-1	TRBJ2-7	few	CASSLASLYEQYF	TGCGCCAGCAGCTTGGCTTCCTTATACGAGCAGTACTTC
.	TRBV7-9	TRBJ2-5	.	CASSTARDTVTQYF	TGTGCCAGCAGCACGGCCCGGGACACGGTGACGCAGTACTTC
TRBD2	TRBV5-1	TRBJ2-1	few	CASSLSSSGKQFF	TGCGCCAGCAGCTTGTCTTCTAGCGGGAAGCAGTTCTTC
.	TRBV11-2	TRBJ2-5	.	CASSLGIASSQETQYF	TGTGCCAGCAGCTTAGGCATAGCCTCCTCCCAAGAGACCCAGTACTTC
.	TRBV6-5	TRBJ2-3	.	CASSYLGGSTDTQYF	TGTGCCAGCAGTTATCTAGGGGGTAGCACAGATACGCAGTATTTT
TRBD1	TRBV7-2	TRBJ2-5	.	CASSPTLAGTGGETQYF	TGTGCCAGCAGCCCAACTCTAGCCGGGACAGGGGGAGAGACCCAGTACTTC
.	TRBV2	TRBJ1-1	few	CASRAQGSTEAFF	TGTGCCAGCAGGGCTCAGGGAAGCACTGAAGCTTTCTTT
TRBD1	TRBV11-2	TRBJ1-6	few	CASSLYRGSDSPLHF	TGTGCCAGCAGCTTGTACAGGGGCAGCGATTCACCCCTCCACTTT
.	TRBV11-2	TRBJ2-3	many	CASSLGIYTDTQYF	TGTGCCAGCAGCCTCGGCATTTACACAGATACGCAGTATTTT
.	TRBV7-2	TRBJ2-2	many	CASSLGLDRELFF	TGTGCCAGCAGCTTAGGGTTAGACCGGGAGCTGTTTTTT
.	TRBV7-2	TRBJ2-3	few	CASSLEGGGGYTQYF	TGTGCCAGCAGCTTAGAGGGGGGCGGAGGCTATACGCAGTATTTT
.	TRBV7-2	TRBJ1-6	.	CASSPETVPNSPLHF	TGTGCCAGCAGCCCGGAGACAGTGCCTAATTCACCCCTCCACTTT
TRBD1	TRBV27	TRBJ2-4	few	CASSLNRGLTTNIQYF	TGTGCCAGCAGTTTAAACAGGGGGCTGACGACCAACATTCAGTACTTC
TRBD1	TRBV4-3	TRBJ1-2	.	CASSQRTGASYGYTF	TGCGCCAGCAGCCAACGCACAGGGGCGTCGTATGGCTACACCTTC